The 18 T cell receptor beta chains given below trace back to one sample, sequenced in a study of tumor and adjacent non-tumor tissue in lung cancer. The library came from three nested PCR rounds adapted from ARM-PCR protocols. TCRdb ran MiXCR on the multiplex PCR reads and lists one entry per CDR3 protein. The repertoire holds almost 75,000 distinct CDR3 sequences, about two thirds seen once, with roughly 25% in the top ten. RNA was extracted from bulk tissue without any cell sorting. Distant lung tissue was collected more than 3 cm away from the tumor edge. Sequencing used distant non-tumor lung tissue. The receptors come from a woman between 50 and 59 years old with non-small cell lung cancer.

Concerning this clonotype: The conserved final phenylalanine or tryptophan is absent from the CDR3, which likely points to a read error. The chain joins TRBV11-2 to TRBJ2-7, with 10 bases lining up with TRBD1. Germline lookup yields CDR1 SGHAT and CDR2 FQNNGV. The CDR3 spans 15 residues. CDR3 amino acids: CASGFGTGVTYAQYL. The CDR3 DNA follows: TGTGCCAGCGGCTTCGGGACAGGGGTTACCTATGCGCAGTACCTC.

Notes on this clonotype: It may be a read error: a sequence one base away is much more abundant. The rearrangement uses TRBV6-2 or TRBV6-3 and TRBJ2-1; D might be TRBD2 (6 bases). This CDR3 spans 11 amino acids. Germline V gene lookup returns CDR1 MNHEY and CDR2 SVGEGT. CDR3 sequence reads: CASRDYNEQLF. The CDR3 bases are TGTGCCAGCAGGGACTACAATGAGCAGTTGTTC.

A note on this clonotype: A single base separates this from a much larger clone, so it may be a read error. The chain carries TRBV6-6 and TRBJ1-4, with D possibly matching TRBD1 (6 bases). This CDR3 contains 12 residues. Germline CDR1 and CDR2: MNHNY and SVGAGI (reference sequence). In DNA, the CDR3 is TGTGTCAGCAGTTACAGGGAGGAAAAACTGTTTTTT. It yields the protein CVSSYREEKLFF.

With respect to this clonotype: With a much larger clone just one base away, this may be a read error. V usage is TRBV6-2 or TRBV6-3 and J usage is TRBJ2-7, with no clear D. The germline V and J ends were trimmed by 9 bases and 3 bases, with 18 bases remaining between them. The CDR3 is 14 residues long. CDR1 is MNHEY and CDR2 is SVGEGT in the germline V gene. CDR3 loop: CARSPGPRDYEQYF. CDR3 DNA sequence: TGTGCCAGGTCCCCCGGTCCCCGCGACTACGAGCAGTACTTC.

Details on this clonotype: Sequence at one end of the junction differs from germline and may be a read error. V is TRBV20-1 and J is TRBJ2-5; 7 bases are shared with TRBD1. Per the germline V gene, CDR1 is DFQATT and CDR2 is SNEGSKA (reference sequence). This CDR3 is 15 amino acids long. CDR3 nucleotides: TGCAATGCTAGAGATCTAGAACAGGGGATGGAGTCCCAGTACTTC. Residues: CNARDLEQGMESQYF.

This clonotype was found a few times. This clone may be a read error of a much larger clone one base away. The J gene is TRBJ2-3, the V gene TRBV10-3; 7 positions agree with TRBD1. Germline assignment: CDR1 ENHRY and CDR2 SYGVKD. The CDR3 sequence is 14 residues long. DNA for the CDR3: TGTGCCACTGAAAAGGGGGCTAGCACAGATACGCATTATTTT. Translation gives CATEKGASTDTHYF.

For this clonotype: One end of the junction does not line up with germline, which may come from a read error. This chain links TRBV6-2 or TRBV6-3 with TRBJ2-7, with D uncertain. CDR3 length: 13 amino acids. Germline V lookup: CDR1 MNHEY, CDR2 SVGEGT. The chain's CDR3 is CANSYLLTYEHYF. In DNA form, the CDR3 reads TGTGCCAACAGTTACCTTCTAACCTACGAGCACTACTTC.

This clonotype was observed a single time. One end of the junction varies from germline; a read error may be responsible. The chain employs TRBV4-1 and TRBJ2-5; D possibly corresponds to TRBD1 (5 bases). The germline gives CDR1 MGHRA, CDR2 YSYEKL. The CDR3 runs 16 residues. CDR3 nucleotides: TGCGCCAGCACCCAAGCCAAGGGGAACTGCCAAGAGACCCAGTACTTC. This gives the protein CASTQAKGNCQETQYF.

This clonotype has more than one count but fewer than ten. A single base separates this from a much larger clone, so it may be a read error. The gene calls are TRBV6-1 and TRBJ1-2; unclear D gene. The germline V and J ends were trimmed by 5 bases and 10 bases, with 17 bases remaining between them. The CDR3 totals 13 residues. Germline V lookup: CDR1 MNHNS, CDR2 SASEGT. The CDR3 bases are TGTGCCAGCAGTCCCCCGGGAGGTAGCCACTACACCTTC. This sequence encodes CASSPPGGSHYTF.

Concerning this clonotype itself: A single base separates this from a much larger clone, so it may be a read error. This chain links TRBV28 with TRBJ2-6; D possibly corresponds to TRBD2 (5 bases). The germline gives CDR1 MDHEN, CDR2 SYDVKM. The CDR3 runs 16 residues. Trimming removed 8 bases from V and 4 bases from J, with 18 bases in between. As DNA, the CDR3 is TGTGCCAGCGGCCCCGCGAGAGGGTTGGGGGCCAACGTCCTGACTTTC. It encodes CASGPARGLGANVLTF.

In this sample, this clonotype turned up many times. The rearrangement uses TRBV20-1 and TRBJ2-1; D may be TRBD1 or TRBD2 (5 bases each). The V end was cut by 0 bases, the J end by 7 bases, with 13 bases between. Germline-derived CDR1 and CDR2 are DFQATT and SNEGSKA (reference sequence). The CDR3 loop spans 14 amino acids. CDR3 DNA: TGCAGTGCTAGAGAGGGGGAAGTAAGTAATGAGCAGTTCTTC. Protein: CSAREGEVSNEQFF.

This clonotype showed up just once. This CDR3 fails to terminate in the conserved phenylalanine or tryptophan, so it likely reflects a read error. This chain connects TRBV4-3 to TRBJ2-6, with D unresolved. The CDR3 consists of 16 residues. The germline gives CDR1 LGHNA, CDR2 YSLEER. The CDR3 sequence: CTSSQDVRTGANVLTL. The CDR3 nucleotides read TGCACCAGCAGCCAAGATGTAAGGACCGGGGCCAACGTCCTGACTCTC.

At least ten counts were recorded for this clonotype. The chain joins TRBV4-2 to TRBJ1-4; tentatively, D is TRBD1 (6 bases). CDR3 length: 15 amino acids. Deletions cut 1 base from V and 5 bases from J, with 11 bases between. Germline loops: CDR1 LGHNA, CDR2 YNFKEQ. CDR3 nucleotide sequence: TGTGCCAGCAGCCAAGCGTCAGGGACAAATGAAAAACTGTTTTTT. Protein: CASSQASGTNEKLFF.

Details on this clonotype: Mismatch with germline at one junction end may stem from a read error. This sequence joins TRBV20-1 and TRBJ1-6; 10 bases are a match to TRBD1. Germline V gives CDR1 DFQATT, CDR2 SNEGSKA (reference sequence). The CDR3 contains 13 residues. The CDR3 bases are TGCAGTGGGTCGGGACAGGGGTTTTCACCCCTCCGCTTT. Its protein product is CSGSGQGFSPLRF.

About this clonotype itself: An end of the junction differs from the germline gene, which may be a read error. The rearrangement uses TRBV11-1 and TRBJ2-3; 7 bases match TRBD1. Per the germline V gene, CDR1 is SGHAT and CDR2 is FQDESV (reference sequence). The CDR3 runs to 14 residues. CDR3 loop: CTCSIATGADTHYF. DNA for the CDR3: TGTACCTGCAGCATAGCTACAGGGGCTGATACGCACTATTTT.

Worth noting for this clonotype: One end of the junction fails to match germline, which may point to a read error. The V and J genes are TRBV6-2 or TRBV6-3 and TRBJ2-3; D is perhaps TRBD2 (5 bases). Germline V gene lookup returns CDR1 MNHEY and CDR2 SVGEGT. The CDR3 totals 17 residues. CDR3 sequence (DNA): TGTGCCAGCAGCTCCCTACAGACTACTCCTAGCACAGATATGCAGTATTTT. Its translation is CASSSLQTTPSTDMQYF.

The gene calls are TRBV29-1 and TRBJ2-5; TRBD2 aligns across 9 bases. J gave up 8 bases and V 4 bases, and 17 bases lay outside the gene matches. The CDR3 is 16 residues long. The V gene's germline CDR1 is SQVTM and CDR2 ANQGSEA. The CDR3 protein is CSVAVNSGRLVDTQYF. The CDR3 region has the DNA TGCAGCGTTGCGGTCAACAGCGGGAGGCTTGTGGATACCCAGTACTTC.

This clonotype was counted many times. The V gene is TRBV20-1, the J gene TRBJ1-1; 7 bases line up with TRBD1. This CDR3 spans 13 amino acids. Germline CDR1 and CDR2: DFQATT and SNEGSKA (reference sequence). The junction had 5 bases not matched to a gene; V was cut back by 2 bases and J by 5 bases. DNA of the CDR3: TGCAGTGCTAGAATCAGGGGGGATACTGAAGCTTTCTTT. This translates into CSARIRGDTEAFF.